The present T cell receptor (beta chain) was sequenced within a study of blood T cells in healthy people across ages. Overall study results and limits: Total diversity from one million sequenced T cells was likely underestimated.

Then a second PCR, running about 6 to 12 cycles, was carried out with a sample-barcoded 5' primer and a J-beta primer mix. TCRdb independently ran MiXCR on the 5' RACE reads; one entry per CDR3 protein. The data show over 1,300,000 distinct CDR3 sequences, almost 60% seen once. This clonotype was observed a handful of times. Antigen specificity is unknown. V was shortened by 1 base and J by 5 bases, with 11 bases between the two germline ends. The germline V gene encodes CDR1 SGHTA and CDR2 FQGNSA. The CDR3 loop spans 14 amino acids. Material: blood. This chain links TRBV7-2 with TRBJ2-5, with a tentative D call TRBD1 (5 bases). This receptor was identified in a man younger than 35 in good health. The CDR3 DNA reads as TGTGCCAGCAGCTTAGTACAGGTTATGGAGACCCAGTACTTC. It is translated as CASSLVQVMETQYF.